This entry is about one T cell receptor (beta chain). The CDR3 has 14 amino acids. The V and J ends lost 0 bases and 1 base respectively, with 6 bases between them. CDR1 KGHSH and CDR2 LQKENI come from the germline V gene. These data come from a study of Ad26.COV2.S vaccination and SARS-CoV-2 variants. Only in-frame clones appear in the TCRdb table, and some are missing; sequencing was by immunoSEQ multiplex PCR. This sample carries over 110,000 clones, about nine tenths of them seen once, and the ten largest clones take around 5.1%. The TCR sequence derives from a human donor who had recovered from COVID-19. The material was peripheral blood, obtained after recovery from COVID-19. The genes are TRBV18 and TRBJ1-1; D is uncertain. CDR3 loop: CASSPPGKNTEAFF. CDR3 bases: TGTGCCAGCTCACCACCCGGGAAGAACACTGAAGCTTTCTTT.